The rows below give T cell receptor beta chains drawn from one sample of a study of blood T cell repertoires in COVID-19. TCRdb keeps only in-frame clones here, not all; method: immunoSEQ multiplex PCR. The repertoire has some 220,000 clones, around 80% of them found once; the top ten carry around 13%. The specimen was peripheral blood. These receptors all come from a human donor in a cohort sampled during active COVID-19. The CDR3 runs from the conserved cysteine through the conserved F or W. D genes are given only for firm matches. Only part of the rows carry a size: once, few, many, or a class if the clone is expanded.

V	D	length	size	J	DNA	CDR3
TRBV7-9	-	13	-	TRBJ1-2	TGTGCCAGCAGCCATCACAGGGTCTATGGCTACACCTTC	CASSHHRVYGYTF
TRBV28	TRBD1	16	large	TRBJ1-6	TGTGCCAGCAGTTTAGGTGGCAGGGGGGAGAGGACACCCCTCCACTTT	CASSLGGRGERTPLHF
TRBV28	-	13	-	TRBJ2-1	TGTGCCAGCAGTTTCGGGGTTTACAATGAGCAGTTCTTC	CASSFGVYNEQFF
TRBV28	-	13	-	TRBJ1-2	TGTGCCAGCAGTCTCACGGGAAACTATGGCTACACCTTC	CASSLTGNYGYTF
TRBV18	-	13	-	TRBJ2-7	TGTGCCAGCTCGCAGGATCAGAGGGACGAGCAGTACTTC	CASSQDQRDEQYF
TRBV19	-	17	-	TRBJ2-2	TGTGCCAGTACCAACCCCCTGGGCAGGGTCGGCGCCGGGGAGCTGTTTTTT	CASTNPLGRVGAGELFF
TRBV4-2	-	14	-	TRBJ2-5	TGTGCCAGCAGCCAAGAAGGAGACGAGGAGACCCAGTACTTC	CASSQEGDEETQYF
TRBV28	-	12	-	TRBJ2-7	TGTGCCAGCAGGTGGGGGGTAGGCGAGCAGTACTTC	CASRWGVGEQYF
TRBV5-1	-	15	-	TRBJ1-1	TGCGCCAGCAGCTTGGCCTGGGAGATGAACACTGAAGCTTTCTTT	CASSLAWEMNTEAFF
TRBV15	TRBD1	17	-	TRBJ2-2	TGTGCCACCAGCAGAGATTTAGACAGGGGAGTGGCCGGGGAGCTGTTTTTT	CATSRDLDRGVAGELFF
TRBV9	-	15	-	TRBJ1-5	TGTGCCAGCAGCCGCTCGGGGGTGAGCAATCAGCCCCAGCATTTT	CASSRSGVSNQPQHF
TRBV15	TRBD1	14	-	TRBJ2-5	TGTGCCACCAGCAGGGACAGGGTACAAGAGACCCAGTACTTC	CATSRDRVQETQYF
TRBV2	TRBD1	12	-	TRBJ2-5	TGTGCCTACCGGACAGGACAAGAGACCCAGTACTTC	CAYRTGQETQYF
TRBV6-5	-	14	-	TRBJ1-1	TGTGCCAGCAAAAGGGGGACAATTAACACTGAAGCTTTCTTT	CASKRGTINTEAFF
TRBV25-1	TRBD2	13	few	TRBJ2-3	TGTGCCAGCTCCCGGGGGGAGGCAGATACGCAGTATTTT	CASSRGEADTQYF
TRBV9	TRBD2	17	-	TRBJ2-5	TGTGCCAGCAGCGTAGTGGAACTAGCGGGAGATTATGAGACCCAGTACTTC	CASSVVELAGDYETQYF
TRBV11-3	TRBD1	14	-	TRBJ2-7	TGTGCCAGCAGCTTACCGGACAGGGCCTACGAGCAGTACTTC	CASSLPDRAYEQYF
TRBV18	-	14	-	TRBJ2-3	TGTGCCAGCTCACCATTGGCTGTTAAAGATACGCAGTATTTT	CASSPLAVKDTQYF
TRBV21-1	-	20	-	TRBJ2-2	TGTGCCAGCAGCACAAAAGGCCTGGGACAGTCGGGTACTAACACCGGGGAGCTGTTTTTT	CASSTKGLGQSGTNTGELFF
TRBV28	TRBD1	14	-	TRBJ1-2	TGTGCCAGCAGTTTAGGTACCCAGGGGGTTGGCTACACCTTC	CASSLGTQGVGYTF
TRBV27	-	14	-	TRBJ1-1	TGTGCCAGCGGGAAGGGGCGGGAGAACACTGAAGCTTTCTTT	CASGKGRENTEAFF
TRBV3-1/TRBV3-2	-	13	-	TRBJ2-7	TGTGCCAGCAGCCAAGATCTTACGGACGAGCAGTACTTC	CASSQDLTDEQYF
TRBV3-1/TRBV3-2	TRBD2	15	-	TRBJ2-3	TGTGCCAGCAGCCAAGGACTAGCCCCCACAGATACGCAGTATTTT	CASSQGLAPTDTQYF
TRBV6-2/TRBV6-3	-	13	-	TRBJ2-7	TGTGCCAGCAGTTACTTTCCATCCTACGAGCAGTACTTC	CASSYFPSYEQYF
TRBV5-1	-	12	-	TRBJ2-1	TGCGCCAGCAGCTCCCAGGCCCATGAGCAGTTCTTC	CASSSQAHEQFF
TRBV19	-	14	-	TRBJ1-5	TGTGCCAGTAGCGGAGGGATGAGCAATCAGCCCCAGCATTTT	CASSGGMSNQPQHF
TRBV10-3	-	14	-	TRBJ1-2	TGTGCCATCAGTTCATCAGCGGGAGCCGACGGCTACACCTTC	CAISSSAGADGYTF
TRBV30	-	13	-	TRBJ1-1	TGTGCCTGGAGGGGCCAGGGCCCCCGGCGAGCTTTCTTT	CAWRGQGPRRAFF
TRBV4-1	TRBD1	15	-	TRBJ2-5	TGCGCCAGCAGCCGGCGACAGGGACAGGAAGAGACCCAGTACTTC	CASSRRQGQEETQYF
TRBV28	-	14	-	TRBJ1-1	TGTGCCAGCAGTTTGCAGGGGCTGAACACTGAAGCTTTCTTT	CASSLQGLNTEAFF
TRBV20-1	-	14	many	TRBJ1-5	TGCAGTGCTAGTTTCACAGGGTCGAATCAGCCCCAGCATTTT	CSASFTGSNQPQHF
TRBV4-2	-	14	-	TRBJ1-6	TGTGCCAGCACACCGCGCGGACAAAATTCACCCCTCCACTTT	CASTPRGQNSPLHF
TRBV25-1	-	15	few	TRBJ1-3	TGTGCCAGCAGTGGCTCGCCGAGCTCTGGAAACACCATATATTTT	CASSGSPSSGNTIYF
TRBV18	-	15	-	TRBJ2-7	TGTGCCAGCTCACCAAGCCCAGGGGAACTCCACGAGCAGTACTTC	CASSPSPGELHEQYF
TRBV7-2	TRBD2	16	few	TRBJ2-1	TGTGCCAGCAGCTTATCTAGCGGGGGGGCCATTGATGAGCAGTTCTTC	CASSLSSGGAIDEQFF
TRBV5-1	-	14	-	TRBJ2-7	TGCGCCAGCAGCTTGGCCCGTTACTCCTACGAGCAGTACTTC	CASSLARYSYEQYF
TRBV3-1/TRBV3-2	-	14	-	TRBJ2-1	TGTGCCAGCAGCCAGCCTGGACAGCGCGATGAGCAGTTCTTC	CASSQPGQRDEQFF
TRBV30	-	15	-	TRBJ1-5	TGTGCCTGGAGTATGACAGACACTAGCAATCAGCCCCAGCATTTT	CAWSMTDTSNQPQHF
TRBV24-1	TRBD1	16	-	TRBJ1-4	TGTGCCACCAGTGACCCCGGGACAGTTGGTAGTGAAAAACTGTTTTTT	CATSDPGTVGSEKLFF
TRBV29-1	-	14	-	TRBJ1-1	TGCAGCGCCGACAAGGGGCCGGTTGGCACTGAAGCTTTCTTT	CSADKGPVGTEAFF
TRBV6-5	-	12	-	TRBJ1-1	TGTGCCAGCACTCGGGTGAACACTGAAGCTTTCTTT	CASTRVNTEAFF
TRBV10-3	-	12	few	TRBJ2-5	TGTGCCATCAGTGAGCCCGGAGAGACCCAGTACTTC	CAISEPGETQYF
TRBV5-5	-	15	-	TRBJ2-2	TGTGCCAGCAGATTAGATACAGTCCTCTTCGGGGAGCTGTTTTTT	CASRLDTVLFGELFF
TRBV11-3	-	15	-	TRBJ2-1	TGTGCCAGCAGCTTAAAACAGGCGCCCTACAATGAGCAGTTCTTC	CASSLKQAPYNEQFF
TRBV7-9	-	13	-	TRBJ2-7	TGTGCCGGAATAATACGCGGAGGGAGCGAGCAGTACTTC	CAGIIRGGSEQYF
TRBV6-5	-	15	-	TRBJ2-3	TGTGCCAGCAGCCCCTTCGGGAGACTGACAGATACGCAGTATTTT	CASSPFGRLTDTQYF
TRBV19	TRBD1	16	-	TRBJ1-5	TGTGCCAGTAGGCGGGACAGGGCTCTAGGCAATCAGCCCCAGCATTTT	CASRRDRALGNQPQHF
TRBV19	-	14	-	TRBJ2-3	TGTGCCAGTAGTGCCTTAGCCCGCACAGATACGCAGTATTTT	CASSALARTDTQYF
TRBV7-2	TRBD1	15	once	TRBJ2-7	TGTGCCAGCAGCTTAAGGGGACAGGGAGGCTACGAGCAGTACTTC	CASSLRGQGGYEQYF
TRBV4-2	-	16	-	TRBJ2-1	TGTGCCAGCAGCCATGAAGCGGAGAGCTCCTACAATGAGCAGTTCTTC	CASSHEAESSYNEQFF
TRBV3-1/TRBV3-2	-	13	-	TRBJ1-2	TGTGCCAGCAGCCTACAAACTAATGGTGGCTACACCTTC	CASSLQTNGGYTF
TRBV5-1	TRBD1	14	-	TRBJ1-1	TGCGCCAGCAGCCTGAGACAGGGCGGCACTGAAGCTTTCTTT	CASSLRQGGTEAFF
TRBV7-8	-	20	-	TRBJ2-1	TGTGCCAGCAGCCTAGGGGGAGGCGGGAGTGGGAGGCCAGCCTACAATGAGCAGTTCTTC	CASSLGGGGSGRPAYNEQFF
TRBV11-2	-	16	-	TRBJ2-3	TGTGCCAGCAGCCCCATCTATCCTAGGAATACAGATACGCAGTATTTT	CASSPIYPRNTDTQYF